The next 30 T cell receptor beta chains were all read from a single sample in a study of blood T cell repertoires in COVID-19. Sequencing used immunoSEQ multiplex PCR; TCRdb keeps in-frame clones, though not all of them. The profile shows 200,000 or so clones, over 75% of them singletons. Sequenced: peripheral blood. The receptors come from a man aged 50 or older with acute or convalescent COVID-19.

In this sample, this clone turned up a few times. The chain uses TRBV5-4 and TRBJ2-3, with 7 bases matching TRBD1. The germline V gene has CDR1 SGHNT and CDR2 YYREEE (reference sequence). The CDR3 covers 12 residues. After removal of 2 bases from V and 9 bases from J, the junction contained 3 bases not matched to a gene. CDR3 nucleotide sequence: TGTGCCAGCAGCTTTCAACAGGGGACGCAGTATTTT. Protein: CASSFQQGTQYF.

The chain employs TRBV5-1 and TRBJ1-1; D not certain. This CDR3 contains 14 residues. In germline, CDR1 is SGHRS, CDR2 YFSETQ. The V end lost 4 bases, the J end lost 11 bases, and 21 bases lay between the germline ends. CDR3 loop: CASSRGTSGREAFF. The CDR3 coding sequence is TGCGCCAGCAGCCGCGGCACCTCGGGTCGGGAGGCTTTCTTT.

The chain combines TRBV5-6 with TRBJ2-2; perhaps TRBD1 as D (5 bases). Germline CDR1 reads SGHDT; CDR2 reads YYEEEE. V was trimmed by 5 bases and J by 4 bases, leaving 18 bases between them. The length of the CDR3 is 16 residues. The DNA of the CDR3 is TGTGCCAGCAGTTGGACACCCGTCGGGTCCACCGGGGAGCTGTTTTTT. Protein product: CASSWTPVGSTGELFF.

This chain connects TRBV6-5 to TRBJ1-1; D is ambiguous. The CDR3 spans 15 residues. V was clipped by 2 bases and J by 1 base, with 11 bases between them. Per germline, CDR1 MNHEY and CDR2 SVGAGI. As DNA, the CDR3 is TGTGCCAGCAGTTACCTCCCGTTGGCGAACACTGAAGCTTTCTTT. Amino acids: CASSYLPLANTEAFF.

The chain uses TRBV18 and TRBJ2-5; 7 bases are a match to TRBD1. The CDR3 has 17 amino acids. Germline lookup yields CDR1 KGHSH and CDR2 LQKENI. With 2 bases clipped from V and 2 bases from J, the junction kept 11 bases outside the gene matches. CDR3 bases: TGTGCCAGCTCACCATTCGTTATTAGGACAGGTCAAGAGACCCAGTACTTC. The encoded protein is CASSPFVIRTGQETQYF.

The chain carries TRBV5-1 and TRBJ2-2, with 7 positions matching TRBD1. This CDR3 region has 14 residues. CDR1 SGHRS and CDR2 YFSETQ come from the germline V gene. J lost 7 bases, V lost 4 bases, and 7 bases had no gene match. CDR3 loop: CASSQDRVGGELFF. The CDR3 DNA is TGCGCCAGCAGCCAAGACAGGGTGGGCGGGGAGCTGTTTTTT.

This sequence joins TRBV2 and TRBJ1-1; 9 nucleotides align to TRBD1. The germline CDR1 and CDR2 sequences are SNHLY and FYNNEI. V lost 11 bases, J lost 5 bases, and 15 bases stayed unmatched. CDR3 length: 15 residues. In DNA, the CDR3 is TGTGCCGGCGGGACAGGGTACAGTGGGACGACTGAAGCTTTCTTT. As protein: CAGGTGYSGTTEAFF.

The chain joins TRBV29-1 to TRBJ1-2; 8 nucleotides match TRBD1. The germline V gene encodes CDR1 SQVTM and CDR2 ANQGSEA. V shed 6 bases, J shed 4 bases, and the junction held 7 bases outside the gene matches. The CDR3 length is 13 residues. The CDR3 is CSVRRTGTYGYTF. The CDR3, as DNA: TGCAGCGTGAGGCGGACAGGGACCTATGGCTACACCTTC.

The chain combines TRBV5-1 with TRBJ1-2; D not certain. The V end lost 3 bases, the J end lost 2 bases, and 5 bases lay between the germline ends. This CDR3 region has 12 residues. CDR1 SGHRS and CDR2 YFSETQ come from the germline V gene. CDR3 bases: TGCGCCAGCAGCTCAGGAAACTATGGCTACACCTTC. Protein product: CASSSGNYGYTF.

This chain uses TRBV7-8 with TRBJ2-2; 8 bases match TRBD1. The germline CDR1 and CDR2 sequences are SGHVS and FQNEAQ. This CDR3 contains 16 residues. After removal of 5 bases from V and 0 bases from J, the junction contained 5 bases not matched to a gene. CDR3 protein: CASSPRDRTNTGELFF. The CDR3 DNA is TGTGCCAGCAGCCCAAGGGACAGGACGAACACCGGGGAGCTGTTTTTT.

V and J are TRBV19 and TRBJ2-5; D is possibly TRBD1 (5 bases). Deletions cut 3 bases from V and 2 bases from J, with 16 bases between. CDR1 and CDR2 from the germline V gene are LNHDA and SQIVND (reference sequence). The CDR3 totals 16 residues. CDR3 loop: CASSIGFDRLQETQYF. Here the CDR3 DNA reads TGTGCCAGTAGTATTGGTTTCGACAGATTACAAGAGACCCAGTACTTC.

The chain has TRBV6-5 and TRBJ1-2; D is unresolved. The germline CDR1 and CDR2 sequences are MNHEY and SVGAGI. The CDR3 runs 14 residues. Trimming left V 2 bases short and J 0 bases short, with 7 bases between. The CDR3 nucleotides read TGTGCCAGCAGTTACCGTGGAGCTAACTATGGCTACACCTTC. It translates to CASSYRGANYGYTF.

CDR3 protein: CASGGQTNTGELFF. Written as DNA, the CDR3 is TGTGCCAGCGGGGGACAGACGAACACCGGGGAGCTGTTTTTT. The rearrangement links TRBV6-5 to TRBJ2-2; 7 bases match TRBD1. V shed 8 bases, J shed 0 bases, and the junction held 3 bases outside the gene matches. The germline V gene has CDR1 MNHEY and CDR2 SVGAGI. CDR3 length: 14 amino acids.

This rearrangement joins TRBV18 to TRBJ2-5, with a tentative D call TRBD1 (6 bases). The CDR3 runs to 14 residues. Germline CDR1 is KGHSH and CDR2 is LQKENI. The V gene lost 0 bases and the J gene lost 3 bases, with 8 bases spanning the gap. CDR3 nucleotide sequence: TGTGCCAGCTCACCACCGGGGGCTGAAGAGACCCAGTACTTC. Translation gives CASSPPGAEETQYF.

The CDR3 bases are TGCGCCAGCAGCATACGACAGGGGTCCTACGAGCAGTACTTC. Its protein product is CASSIRQGSYEQYF. V is TRBV5-1 and J is TRBJ2-7; 8 nucleotides align to TRBD1. Germline CDR1 reads SGHRS; CDR2 reads YFSETQ. J gave up 1 base and V 4 bases, and 4 bases lay outside the gene matches. The CDR3 spans 14 residues.

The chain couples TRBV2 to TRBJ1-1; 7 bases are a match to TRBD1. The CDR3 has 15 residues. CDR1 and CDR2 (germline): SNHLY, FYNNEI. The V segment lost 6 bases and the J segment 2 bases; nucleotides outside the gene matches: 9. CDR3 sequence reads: CASRPLRGTNTEAFF. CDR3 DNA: TGTGCCAGCAGGCCTCTCAGGGGGACCAACACTGAAGCTTTCTTT.

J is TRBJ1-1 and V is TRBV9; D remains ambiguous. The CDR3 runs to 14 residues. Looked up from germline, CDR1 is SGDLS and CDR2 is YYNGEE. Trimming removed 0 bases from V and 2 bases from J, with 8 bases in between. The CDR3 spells CASSVAGSNTEAFF. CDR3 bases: TGTGCCAGCAGCGTAGCCGGGTCAAACACTGAAGCTTTCTTT.

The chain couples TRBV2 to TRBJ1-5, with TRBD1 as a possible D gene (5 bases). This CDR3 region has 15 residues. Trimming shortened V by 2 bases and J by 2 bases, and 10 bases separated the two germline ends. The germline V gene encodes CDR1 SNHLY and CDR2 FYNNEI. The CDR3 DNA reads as TGTGCCAGCAGTGAACAGGGAGGAGGCAATCAGCCCCAGCATTTT. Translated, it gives CASSEQGGGNQPQHF.

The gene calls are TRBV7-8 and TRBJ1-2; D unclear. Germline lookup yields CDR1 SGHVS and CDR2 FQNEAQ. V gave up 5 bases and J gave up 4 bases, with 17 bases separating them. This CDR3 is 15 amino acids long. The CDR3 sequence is CASSAGREWVYGYTF. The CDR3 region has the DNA TGTGCCAGCAGCGCCGGGAGGGAGTGGGTCTATGGCTACACCTTC.

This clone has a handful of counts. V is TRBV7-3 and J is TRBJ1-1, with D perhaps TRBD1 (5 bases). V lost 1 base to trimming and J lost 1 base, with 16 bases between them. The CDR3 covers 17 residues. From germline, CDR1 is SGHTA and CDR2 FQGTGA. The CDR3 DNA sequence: TGTGCCAGCAGCTTAAATCGTCTGGGGCCCTCGAACACTGAAGCTTTCTTT. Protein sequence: CASSLNRLGPSNTEAFF.

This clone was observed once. The DNA for the CDR3 is TGTGCCAGCAGCCAAGCGGGGGCTATTTACAATGAGCAGTTCTTC. As protein: CASSQAGAIYNEQFF. V gene TRBV9 combines with J gene TRBJ2-1, with 8 bases matching TRBD2. In germline, CDR1 is SGDLS, CDR2 YYNGEE. The V segment lost 4 bases and the J segment 4 bases; nucleotides outside the gene matches: 7. The CDR3 length is 15 residues.

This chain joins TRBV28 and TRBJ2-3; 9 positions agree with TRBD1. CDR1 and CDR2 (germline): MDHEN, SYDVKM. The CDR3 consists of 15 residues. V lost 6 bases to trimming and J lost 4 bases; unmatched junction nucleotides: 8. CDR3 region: CASSPGTGYSDTQYF. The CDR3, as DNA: TGTGCCAGCAGCCCAGGGACAGGGTATTCAGATACGCAGTATTTT.

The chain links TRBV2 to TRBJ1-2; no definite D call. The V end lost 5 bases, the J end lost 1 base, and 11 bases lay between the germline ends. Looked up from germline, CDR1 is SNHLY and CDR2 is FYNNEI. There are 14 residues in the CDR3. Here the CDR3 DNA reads TGTGCCAGCAGTATTCCCGGGAGTAACTATGGCTACACCTTC. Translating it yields CASSIPGSNYGYTF.

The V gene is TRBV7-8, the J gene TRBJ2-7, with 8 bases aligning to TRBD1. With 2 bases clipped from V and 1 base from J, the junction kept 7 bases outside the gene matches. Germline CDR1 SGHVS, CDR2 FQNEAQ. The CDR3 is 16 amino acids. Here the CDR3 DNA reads TGTGCCAGCAGCTTAAAACAACAGGGGGAGTCCTACGAGCAGTACTTC. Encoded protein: CASSLKQQGESYEQYF.

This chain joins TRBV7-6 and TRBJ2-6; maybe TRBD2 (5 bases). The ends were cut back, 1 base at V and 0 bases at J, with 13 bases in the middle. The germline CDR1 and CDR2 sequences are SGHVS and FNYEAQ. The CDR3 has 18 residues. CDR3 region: CASSLEAGDYSGANVLTF. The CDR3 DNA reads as TGTGCCAGCAGCTTAGAGGCAGGTGACTACTCTGGGGCCAACGTCCTGACTTTC.

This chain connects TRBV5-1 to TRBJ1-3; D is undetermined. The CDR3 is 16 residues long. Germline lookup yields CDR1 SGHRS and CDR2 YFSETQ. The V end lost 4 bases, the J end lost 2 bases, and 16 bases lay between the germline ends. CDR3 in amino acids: CASSPQPEVTGNTIYF. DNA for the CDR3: TGCGCCAGCAGCCCTCAGCCAGAGGTTACTGGAAACACCATATATTTT.

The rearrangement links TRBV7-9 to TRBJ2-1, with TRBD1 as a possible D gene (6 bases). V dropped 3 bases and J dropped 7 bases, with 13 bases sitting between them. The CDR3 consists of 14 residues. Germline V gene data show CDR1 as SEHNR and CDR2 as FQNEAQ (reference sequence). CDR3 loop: CASSFGSGENEQFF. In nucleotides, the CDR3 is TGTGCCAGCAGCTTCGGATCAGGGGAAAATGAGCAGTTCTTC.

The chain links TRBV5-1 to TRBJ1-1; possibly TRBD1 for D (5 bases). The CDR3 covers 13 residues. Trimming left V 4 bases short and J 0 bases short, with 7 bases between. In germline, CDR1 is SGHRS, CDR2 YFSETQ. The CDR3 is CASSVQVNTEAFF. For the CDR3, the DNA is TGCGCCAGCAGCGTACAGGTGAACACTGAAGCTTTCTTT.

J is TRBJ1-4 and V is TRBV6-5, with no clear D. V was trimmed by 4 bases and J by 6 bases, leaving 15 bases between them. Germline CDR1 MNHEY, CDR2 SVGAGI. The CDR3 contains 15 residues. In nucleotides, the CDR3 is TGTGCCAGCAGTTCTCTCGGTAGCCGAGATGAAAAACTGTTTTTT. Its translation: CASSSLGSRDEKLFF.

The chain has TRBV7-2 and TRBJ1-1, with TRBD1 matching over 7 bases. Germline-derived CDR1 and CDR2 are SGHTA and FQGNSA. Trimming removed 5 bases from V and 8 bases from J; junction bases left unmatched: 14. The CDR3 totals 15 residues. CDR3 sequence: CASSLRQGDGREAFF. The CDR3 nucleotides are TGTGCCAGCAGCCTGCGACAGGGAGATGGGAGGGAAGCTTTCTTT.